These 14 T cell receptor beta chains originate from one sample sequenced in a study of shared T cell receptors in the human thymus. The table came from immunoSEQ multiplex PCR; TCRdb's copy has only in-frame clones and leaves some out. This sample yields some 640,000 clones, of which more than 75% are seen a single time; roughly 0.0094% belongs to the top ten. This sample was also put to use in a study of human thymus T cells.

The material sequenced was thymocytes. The source of these receptors is a boy less than two years old with a congenital heart defect.

The chain has TRBV10-2 and TRBJ1-5, with D perhaps matching TRBD1 (6 bases). In germline, CDR1 is WSHSY, CDR2 SAAADI. This CDR3 region has 15 residues. The V end was cut by 7 bases, the J end by 0 bases, with 13 bases between. The CDR3: CASNPDSYSNQPQHF. CDR3 coding DNA: TGCGCCAGCAACCCGGACAGCTATAGCAATCAGCCCCAGCATTTT.

This clone was counted a single time. The chain joins TRBV7-9 to TRBJ2-1; 13 positions agree with TRBD2. Per the germline V gene, CDR1 is SEHNR and CDR2 is FQNEAQ (reference sequence). V was clipped by 2 bases and J by 6 bases; unmatched bases: 10. The CDR3 runs to 18 residues. The CDR3 loop is CASSLLTSGGATGNEQFF. In DNA form, the CDR3 reads TGTGCCAGCAGCTTACTTACTAGCGGGGGGGCCACAGGCAATGAGCAGTTCTTC.

J is TRBJ2-1 and V is TRBV19, with D possibly matching TRBD2 (5 bases). The V end was cut by 9 bases, the J end by 6 bases, with 18 bases between. Germline V gene sequence: CDR1 LNHDA, CDR2 SQIVND (reference sequence). CDR3 size: 14 residues. The CDR3 DNA follows: TGTGCCAGCCTGAGGGAACGGGGTTCCAATGAGCAGTTCTTC. It encodes CASLRERGSNEQFF.

The V gene is TRBV10-2, the J gene TRBJ1-2; 9 nucleotides agree with TRBD1. The V and J ends lost 8 bases and 4 bases, in that order; junction bases with no gene match: 17. The CDR3 covers 17 residues. Per germline, CDR1 WSHSY and CDR2 SAAADI. The CDR3 region has the DNA TGCGCCAGCGGTACCGGGTTGGGACAGGGATTCCTCTATGGCTACACCTTC. It codes for CASGTGLGQGFLYGYTF.

This clone was detected a few times. V gene TRBV7-2 combines with J gene TRBJ1-1; D is uncertain. Germline CDR1 SGHTA, CDR2 FQGNSA. This CDR3 is built from 15 residues. The V and J ends lost 7 bases and 0 bases respectively, with 15 bases between them. The CDR3 DNA sequence: TGTGCCAGCACCCCCTTCGGTCCCATGAACACTGAAGCTTTCTTT. Amino acid sequence: CASTPFGPMNTEAFF. The full variable domain, with the rest looked up from reference TRBV7-2 and TRBJ1-1, is GAGVSQSPSNKVTEKGKDVELRCDPISGHTALYWYRQSLGQGLEFLIYFQGNSAPDKSGLPSDRFSAERTGGSVSTLTIQRTQQEDSAVYLCASTPFGPMNTEAFFGQGTRLTVV.

This clone was detected only a few times. The chain is built from TRBV9 and TRBJ2-1, with 8 nucleotides matching TRBD2. Germline CDR1 SGDLS, CDR2 YYNGEE. With 0 bases clipped from V and 5 bases from J, the junction kept 10 bases outside the gene matches. This CDR3 is 17 amino acids long. CDR3 nucleotides: TGTGCCAGCAGCGTAGAGGCGGGGGGTGCGCCTAACAATGAGCAGTTCTTC. It is translated as CASSVEAGGAPNNEQFF.

V and J are TRBV4-3 and TRBJ2-1, with 9 nucleotides matching TRBD1. The germline V gene has CDR1 LGHNA and CDR2 YSLEER. The V segment lost 3 bases and the J segment 6 bases; nucleotides outside the gene matches: 9. The CDR3 has 16 residues. The CDR3 region has the DNA TGCGCCAGCAGCCACCGACCGGGACAGGGCGGCAATGAGCAGTTCTTC. Translation gives CASSHRPGQGGNEQFF.

The chain has TRBV27 and TRBJ2-7, with TRBD2 identical over 8 bases. CDR3 length: 15 amino acids. The germline V gene encodes CDR1 MNHEY and CDR2 SMNVEV (reference sequence). Trimming at V came to 5 bases and at J to 2 bases, leaving 8 bases not matched to a gene. The CDR3 nucleotides are TGTGCCAGCAGTGTTCTTCCGGGACTAGCCTACGAGCAGTACTTC. Translation: CASSVLPGLAYEQYF.

The chain joins TRBV19 to TRBJ1-2; 10 nucleotides line up with TRBD1. With 5 bases clipped from V and 5 bases from J, the junction kept 20 bases outside the gene matches. CDR3 length: 19 amino acids. Per germline, CDR1 LNHDA and CDR2 SQIVND (reference sequence). As DNA, the CDR3 is TGTGCCAGTAGTGAAATCGCCCCGGGACAGGGGCATGGGGGGTATGGCTACACCTTC. Translating it yields CASSEIAPGQGHGGYGYTF.

The rearrangement joins TRBV12-5 to TRBJ2-7; D perhaps matches TRBD1 (6 bases). Per the germline V gene, CDR1 is LGHNT and CDR2 is FRNRAP. V was pared by 2 bases and J by 5 bases, with 22 bases between. The CDR3 consists of 17 residues. CDR3 in DNA: TGTGCTAGTGGTTTGTTAGCGCCCGGGACAAGGGCCGACGAGCAGTACTTC. Its translation is CASGLLAPGTRADEQYF.

The V gene is TRBV12-5, the J gene TRBJ2-1, with 8 positions matching TRBD1. The V gene's germline CDR1 is LGHNT and CDR2 FRNRAP. The ends lost 7 bases at V and 1 base at J; junction bases unmatched: 6. The CDR3 runs to 15 residues. CDR3 coding DNA: TGTGCTAGTGCAGCTACAGGGGGGTCCTACAATGAGCAGTTCTTC. Translating gives CASAATGGSYNEQFF.

The chain is built from TRBV28 and TRBJ2-5; D possibly corresponds to TRBD2 (5 bases). The CDR3 length is 16 residues. The V gene lost 5 bases and the J gene lost 1 base, with 17 bases spanning the gap. From germline, CDR1 is MDHEN and CDR2 SYDVKM. CDR3 nucleotide sequence: TGTGCCAGCAGTCCCCAAGTTCTGAGGGTCCAAGAGACCCAGTACTTC. It codes for CASSPQVLRVQETQYF.

This chain uses TRBV2 with TRBJ1-1; D unclear. Trimming pared 4 bases from V and 1 base from J, leaving 7 bases between. Germline V CDR1 and CDR2: SNHLY, FYNNEI. CDR3 length: 13 amino acids. The CDR3 loop reads CASSGQANTEAFF. The CDR3 DNA reads TGTGCCAGCAGTGGGCAGGCGAACACTGAAGCTTTCTTT.

This clone has just one count. The genes are TRBV19 and TRBJ1-1; D is ambiguous. The CDR3 is 15 amino acids. The V and J ends lost 6 bases and 5 bases respectively, with 19 bases between them. The germline gives CDR1 LNHDA, CDR2 SQIVND (reference sequence). This CDR3 reads CASRPLQWGETEAFF. CDR3 nucleotides: TGTGCCAGTAGACCGTTACAGTGGGGAGAGACTGAAGCTTTCTTT.